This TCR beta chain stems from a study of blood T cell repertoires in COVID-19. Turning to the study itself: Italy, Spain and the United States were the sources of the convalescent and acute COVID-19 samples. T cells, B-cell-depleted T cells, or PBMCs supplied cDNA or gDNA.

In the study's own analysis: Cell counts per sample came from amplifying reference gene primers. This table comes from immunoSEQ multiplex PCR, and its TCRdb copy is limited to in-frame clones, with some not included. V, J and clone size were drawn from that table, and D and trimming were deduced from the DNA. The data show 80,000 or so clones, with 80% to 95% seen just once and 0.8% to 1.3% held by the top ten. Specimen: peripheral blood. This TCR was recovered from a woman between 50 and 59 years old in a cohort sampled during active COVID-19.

CDR3 loop: CASSYSGRSVTPLHF. CDR3 nucleotides: TGTGCCAGCAGTTACTCGGGCCGCTCTGTTACGCCCCTCCACTTT. The chain has TRBV6-5 and TRBJ1-6; D remains ambiguous. V dropped 0 bases and J dropped 13 bases, with 16 bases sitting between them. The CDR3 sequence is 15 residues long. The V gene's germline CDR1 is MNHEY and CDR2 SVGAGI.